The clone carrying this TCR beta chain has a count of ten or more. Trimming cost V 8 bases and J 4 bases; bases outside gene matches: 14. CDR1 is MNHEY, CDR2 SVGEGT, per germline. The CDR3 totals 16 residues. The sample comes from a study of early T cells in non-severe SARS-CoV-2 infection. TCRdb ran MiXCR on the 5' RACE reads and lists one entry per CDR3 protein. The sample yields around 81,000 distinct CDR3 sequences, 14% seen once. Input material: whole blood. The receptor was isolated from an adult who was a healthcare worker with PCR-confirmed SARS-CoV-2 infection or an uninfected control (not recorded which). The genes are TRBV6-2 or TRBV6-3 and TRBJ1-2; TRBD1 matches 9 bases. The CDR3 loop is CASVDRGQGGIYGYTF. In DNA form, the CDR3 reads TGTGCCAGCGTCGACCGGGGACAGGGAGGAATCTATGGCTACACCTTC.